The entry that follows covers one TCR beta chain sequence. What it recognizes is unknown. The sample originates from a study of T cell responses to AZD1222 COVID-19 vaccine. Study-level findings and limits: Possibly, clonal diversity was underestimated; donors were largely white British and included more females. Spike-specific TCR breadth and depth were elevated following two AZD1222 doses. Among spike-specific TCRs, nearly half reportedly target unmutated variant regions. At study baseline, merely over 5 AZD1222 recipients were seropositive.

Generated by immunoSEQ multiplex PCR, the TCRdb table keeps only in-frame clones and is missing some. The sample carries just over 30,000 clones, approximately 90% recorded once. The starting material was peripheral blood, obtained 28 days after the second AZD1222 dose. This receptor was taken from an adult who received the AZD1222 COVID-19 vaccine.

CDR3 in DNA: TGCGCCAGCAGCTTGATTTTGAGGGGCCGCGACTATGGCTACACCTTC. Amino acid sequence: CASSLILRGRDYGYTF. The rearrangement joins TRBV5-1 to TRBJ1-2; a possible D gene is TRBD1 (5 bases). In germline, CDR1 is SGHRS, CDR2 YFSETQ. The CDR3 has 16 residues. Trimming took 1 base from V and 3 from J, leaving 16 bases between them. The entire variable domain, with the rest obtained from reference TRBV5-1 and TRBJ1-2, is as follows: KAGVTQTPRYLIKTRGQQVTLSCSPISGHRSVSWYQQTPGQGLQFLFEYFSETQRNKGNFPGRFSGRQFSNSRSEMNVSTLELGDSALYLCASSLILRGRDYGYTFGSGTRLTVV.